The sample holds a few counts of the clone carrying this TCR beta chain. Its target is unknown. The entry originates in a study of T cells after yellow fever vaccination. Study-level results: Post-booster reappearance was seen for most primary-vaccination clones (about 96% CD4, roughly 91% CD8).

CDR3 length: 13 amino acids. In germline, CDR1 is MNHEY, CDR2 SVGAGI. V dropped 7 bases and J dropped 5 bases, with 15 bases sitting between them. TCRdb re-derived calls from the 5' RACE reads in MiXCR, one entry per CDR3 protein. The data hold nearly 300,000 distinct CDR3 sequences, with approximately 10% observed a single time. The source is a man younger than 30 who received the YFV17D yellow fever vaccine. The sequenced sample was CD4+ T cells sorted from PBMCs, obtained 5 days after the yellow fever booster vaccination. The chain has TRBV6-5 and TRBJ2-7; D is perhaps TRBD1 (5 bases). This chain's CDR3 is CASKTHQGNEQYF. DNA for the CDR3: TGTGCCAGCAAAACGCACCAGGGCAACGAGCAGTACTTC.